Listed here are 13 T cell receptor beta chains from one sample, sequenced in a study of T cell clonality in common variable immunodeficiency. Data came from immunoSEQ multiplex PCR; TCRdb stores just in-frame clones and leaves some out. The data show fewer than 50,000 clones, with none appearing a single time. The sequencing sample was made of peripheral blood mononuclear cells. These receptors were obtained from a person aged 18 to 69 in good health.

This clone was counted many times. The CDR3 end lies 3 residues beyond the end of the read and is filled in from the germline J gene. This chain connects TRBV5-1 to TRBJ1-4, with D tentatively TRBD1 (6 bases). CDR1 SGHRS and CDR2 YFSETQ come from the germline V gene. V was shortened by 4 bases and J by 5 bases, with 12 bases between the two germline ends. The CDR3 has 14 amino acids. The CDR3: CASSPGEVNEKLFF. The sequenced part of the CDR3 DNA is TGCGCCAGCAGCCCAGGGGAAGTGAATGAAAAA.

Ten or more counts support this clone. Read coverage stops 3 residues before the CDR3 terminus; the germline J gene supplies the remainder. The gene calls are TRBV5-1 and TRBJ2-6, with 11 positions matching TRBD1. Germline CDR1 SGHRS, CDR2 YFSETQ. J gave up 0 bases and V 5 bases, and 4 bases lay outside the gene matches. This CDR3 comprises 17 residues. CDR3 DNA, as far as it was read: TGCGCCAGCAGACGGGACAGGGGGAGCTCTGGGGCCAACGTC. It translates to CASRRDRGSSGANV. From start to end, the CDR3 is CASRRDRGSSGANVLTF.

At least ten counts were recorded for this clone. The read finishes 3 residues shy of the CDR3 end, and the germline J gene is used to complete it. The chain links TRBV19 to TRBJ1-1, with D perhaps matching TRBD1 (5 bases). V lost 2 bases, J lost 2 bases, and 9 bases lay in between. The CDR3 has 14 residues. CDR1 and CDR2 (germline): LNHDA, SQIVND (reference sequence). This CDR3 is CASSIYGGNTEAFF. CDR3 DNA, as far as it was read: TGTGCCAGTAGTATATACGGGGGTAACACTGAA.

This clone appeared many times. Coverage ceases 3 residues before the CDR3 finishes, and the germline J gene fills in the end. J is TRBJ2-7 and V is TRBV7-2; tentative D call: TRBD1 (6 bases). Trimming cost V 0 bases and J 0 bases, with 15 bases left between them. CDR3 size: 17 residues. Germline CDR1 and CDR2: SGHTA and FQGNSA. The sequenced CDR3 bases are TGTGCCAGCAGCTTAGCGCCGGTCAGGGGAAGCTCCTACGAG. Protein product: CASSLAPVRGSSYE. From start to end, the CDR3 is CASSLAPVRGSSYEQYF.

The sample holds many counts of this clone. The sequence runs out 3 residues before the end of the CDR3; the remainder is reconstructed from the germline J gene. The V and J genes are TRBV20-1 and TRBJ2-2, with 10 bases fitting TRBD1. The V segment lost 5 bases and the J segment 2 bases; nucleotides outside the gene matches: 2. The CDR3 totals 14 residues. CDR1 is DFQATT, CDR2 SNEGSKA, per germline (reference sequence). CDR3 sequence: CSAGTGVNTGELFF. The DNA read from the CDR3 is TGCAGTGCTGGGACAGGGGTAAACACCGGGGAG.

This clone occurred many times. Read sequence stops 3 residues before the CDR3 end, and the germline J gene provides the missing end. The chain carries TRBV20-1 and TRBJ2-7; 7 bases agree with TRBD2. CDR1 and CDR2 from the germline V gene are DFQATT and SNEGSKA (reference sequence). The CDR3 is 15 amino acids. The V and J ends lost 6 bases and 2 bases, in that order; junction bases with no gene match: 13. The CDR3 protein is CSAREGGTQTYEQYF. The DNA read from the CDR3 is TGCAGTGCGAGGGAGGGCGGGACTCAGACCTACGAG.

This clone occurred many times. The CDR3 is cut off 3 residues early in the read; its end comes from the germline J gene. The chain has TRBV19 and TRBJ2-4, with TRBD2 matching 11 bases. Germline values: CDR1 LNHDA, CDR2 SQIVND (reference sequence). CDR3 length: 14 amino acids. V shed 8 bases, J shed 6 bases, and the junction held 6 bases outside the gene matches. Incomplete CDR3 DNA: TGTGCCAGTCGTAGCGGGGGGGTGTTAAACATT. Its protein is CASRSGGVLNI. The entire CDR3 sequence reads CASRSGGVLNIQYF.

This clone was detected many times. Read coverage stops 3 residues before the CDR3 terminus; the germline J gene supplies the remainder. This chain joins TRBV18 and TRBJ1-4; D perhaps matches TRBD1 (6 bases). Germline CDR1 KGHSH, CDR2 LQKENI. The CDR3 is made up of 14 amino acids. The germline V and J ends were trimmed by 3 bases and 7 bases, with 12 bases remaining between them. This chain's CDR3 is CASSPRGGREKLFF. The covered CDR3 bases are TGTGCCAGCTCACCCAGGGGAGGCCGTGAAAAA.

This clone was found many times. The CDR3 end lies 3 residues beyond the end of the read and is filled in from the germline J gene. The chain combines TRBV4-1 with TRBJ2-3, with TRBD1 as a possible D gene (5 bases). CDR3 length equals 17 residues. Germline V gene data show CDR1 as MGHRA and CDR2 as YSYEKL. V was trimmed by 0 bases and J by 1 base, leaving 14 bases between them. The sequenced part of the CDR3 DNA is TGCGCCAGCAGCCAAGAACAAGGGGCCGTGGGCACAGATACG. This translates into CASSQEQGAVGTDT. The full CDR3 is CASSQEQGAVGTDTQYF.

This clone was detected ten times or more. The CDR3 end lies 3 residues beyond the end of the read and is filled in from the germline J gene. The chain employs TRBV6-2 or TRBV6-3 and TRBJ1-1, with D possibly being TRBD1 (6 bases). CDR1 MNHEY and CDR2 SVGEGT come from the germline V gene. Trimming cost V 7 bases and J 1 base, with 10 bases left between them. CDR3 size: 13 residues. The CDR3 sequence is CASTETGNTEAFF. CDR3 DNA, as far as it was read: TGTGCCAGCACCGAGACAGGGAACACTGAA.

This clone was recorded many times. The read terminates 3 residues before the CDR3 end, so the remaining end is supplied by the germline J gene. The chain couples TRBV6-2 or TRBV6-3 to TRBJ2-2; tentative D call: TRBD2 (5 bases). The V gene lost 7 bases and the J gene lost 0 bases, with 15 bases spanning the gap. The germline CDR1 and CDR2 sequences are MNHEY and SVGEGT. CDR3 length: 16 amino acids. The part of the CDR3 DNA that was read is TGTGCCAGCACACTCAGCGGTGCCGCGAACACCGGGGAG. It is translated as CASTLSGAANTGE. The full CDR3 protein reads CASTLSGAANTGELFF.

This clone was picked up many times. The sequenced fragment ends 3 residues before the CDR3 boundary, so the rest is inferred from the germline J gene. The genes are TRBV19 and TRBJ2-1; D is unresolved. In germline, CDR1 is LNHDA, CDR2 SQIVND (reference sequence). The CDR3 length is 11 residues. Trimming cost V 6 bases and J 8 bases, with 8 bases left between them. The part of the CDR3 DNA that was read is TGTGCCAGTAGGAACATGGATGAG. Protein product: CASRNMDE. The full CDR3 reads CASRNMDEQFF.

This clone appeared many times. The CDR3 end falls 3 residues outside the read, so it is completed with the germline J gene. This chain joins TRBV12-3 or TRBV12-4 and TRBJ2-1; 11 nucleotides align to TRBD2. Losses at the gene ends were 5 bases for V and 6 bases for J; bases not matched to a gene: 6. The CDR3 totals 15 residues. The CDR3 loop is CASSRGLADRNEQFF. The CDR3 bases that were read are TGTGCCAGCAGTAGGGGACTAGCGGACCGCAATGAG.